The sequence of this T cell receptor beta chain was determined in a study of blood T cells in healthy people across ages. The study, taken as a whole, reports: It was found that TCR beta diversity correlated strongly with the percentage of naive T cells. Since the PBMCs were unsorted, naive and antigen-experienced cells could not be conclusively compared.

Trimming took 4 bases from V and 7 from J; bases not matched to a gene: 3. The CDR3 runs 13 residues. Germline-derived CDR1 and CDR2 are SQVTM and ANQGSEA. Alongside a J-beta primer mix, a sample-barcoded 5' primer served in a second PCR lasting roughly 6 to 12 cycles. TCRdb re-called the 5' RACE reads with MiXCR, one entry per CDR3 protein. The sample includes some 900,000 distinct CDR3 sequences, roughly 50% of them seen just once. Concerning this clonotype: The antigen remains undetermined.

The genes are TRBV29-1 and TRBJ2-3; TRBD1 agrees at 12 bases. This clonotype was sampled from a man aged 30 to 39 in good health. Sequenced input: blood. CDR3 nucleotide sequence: TGCAGCGTTGGGGACAGGGGGCGAAATACGCAGTATTTT. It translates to CSVGDRGRNTQYF.